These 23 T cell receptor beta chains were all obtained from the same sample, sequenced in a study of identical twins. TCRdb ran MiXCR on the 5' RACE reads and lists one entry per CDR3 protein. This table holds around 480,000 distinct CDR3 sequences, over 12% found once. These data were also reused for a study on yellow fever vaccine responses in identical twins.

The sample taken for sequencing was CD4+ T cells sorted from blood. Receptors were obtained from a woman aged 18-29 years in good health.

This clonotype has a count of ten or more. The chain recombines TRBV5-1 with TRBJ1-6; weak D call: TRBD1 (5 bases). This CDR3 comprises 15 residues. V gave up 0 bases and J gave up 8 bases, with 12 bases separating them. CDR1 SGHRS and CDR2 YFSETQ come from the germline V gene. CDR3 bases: TGCGCCAGCAGCTTGGAGGGGTCGTCGGATTCACCCCTCCACTTT. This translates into CASSLEGSSDSPLHF.

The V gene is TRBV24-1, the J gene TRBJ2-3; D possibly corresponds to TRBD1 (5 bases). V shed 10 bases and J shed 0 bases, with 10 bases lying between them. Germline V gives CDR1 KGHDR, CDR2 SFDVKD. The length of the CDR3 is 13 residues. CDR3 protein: CATSKGSTDTQYF. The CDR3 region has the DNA TGTGCCACGTCGAAGGGGAGCACAGATACGCAGTATTTT.

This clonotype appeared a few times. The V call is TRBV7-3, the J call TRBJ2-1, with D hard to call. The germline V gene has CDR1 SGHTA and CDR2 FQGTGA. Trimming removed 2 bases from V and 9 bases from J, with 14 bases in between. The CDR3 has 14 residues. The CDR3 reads CASSLVRAKGEQFF. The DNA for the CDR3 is TGTGCCAGCAGCTTAGTTCGGGCGAAAGGTGAGCAGTTCTTC.

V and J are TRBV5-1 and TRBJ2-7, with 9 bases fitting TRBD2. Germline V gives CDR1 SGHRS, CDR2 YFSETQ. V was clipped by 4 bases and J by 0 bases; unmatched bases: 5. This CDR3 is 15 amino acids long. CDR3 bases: TGCGCCAGCAGCGAGAGCGGGGGGAGCTCCTACGAGCAGTACTTC. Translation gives CASSESGGSSYEQYF.

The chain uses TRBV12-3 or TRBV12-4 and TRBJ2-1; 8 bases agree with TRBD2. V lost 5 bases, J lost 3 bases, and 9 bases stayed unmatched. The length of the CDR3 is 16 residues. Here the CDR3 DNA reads TGTGCCAGCAGTCCGCGGGGGGCCGAATTCTACAATGAGCAGTTCTTC. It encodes CASSPRGAEFYNEQFF.

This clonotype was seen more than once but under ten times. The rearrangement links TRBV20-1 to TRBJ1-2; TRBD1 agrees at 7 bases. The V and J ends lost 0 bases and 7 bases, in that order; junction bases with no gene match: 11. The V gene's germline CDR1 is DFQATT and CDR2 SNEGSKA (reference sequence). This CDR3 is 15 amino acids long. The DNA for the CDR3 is TGCAGTGCTAGAGAATTCCCAGGGGGGGTAGCTGGCTACACCTTC. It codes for CSAREFPGGVAGYTF.

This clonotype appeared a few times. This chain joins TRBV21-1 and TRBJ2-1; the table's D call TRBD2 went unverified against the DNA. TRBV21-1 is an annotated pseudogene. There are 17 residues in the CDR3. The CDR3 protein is CASSKERTSGRMGEQFF. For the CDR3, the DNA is TGTGCCAGCAGCAAAGAGAGGACTAGCGGGAGAATGGGTGAGCAGTTCTTC.

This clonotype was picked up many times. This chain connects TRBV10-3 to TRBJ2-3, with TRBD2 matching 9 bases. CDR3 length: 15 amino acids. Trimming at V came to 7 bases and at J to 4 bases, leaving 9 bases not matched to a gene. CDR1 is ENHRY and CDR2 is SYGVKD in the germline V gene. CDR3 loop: CAIMRGASGADTQYF. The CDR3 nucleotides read TGTGCCATCATGAGGGGGGCTAGCGGGGCAGATACGCAGTATTTT.

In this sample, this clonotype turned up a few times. The CDR3 region is CASSSRQGKWSGELFF. As DNA, the CDR3 is TGTGCCAGCAGCTCCAGACAGGGCAAATGGTCCGGGGAGCTGTTTTTT. This chain links TRBV7-2 with TRBJ2-2, with 7 bases that match TRBD1. The length of the CDR3 is 16 residues. Looked up from germline, CDR1 is SGHTA and CDR2 is FQGNSA. V gave up 4 bases and J gave up 6 bases; unmatched junction bases: 11.

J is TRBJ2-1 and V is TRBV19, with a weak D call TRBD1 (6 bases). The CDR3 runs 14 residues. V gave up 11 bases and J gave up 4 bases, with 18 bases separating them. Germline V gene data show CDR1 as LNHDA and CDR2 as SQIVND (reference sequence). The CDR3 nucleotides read TGTGCCTCGCGGAACAGGGATGAATACAATGAGCAGTTCTTC. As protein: CASRNRDEYNEQFF.

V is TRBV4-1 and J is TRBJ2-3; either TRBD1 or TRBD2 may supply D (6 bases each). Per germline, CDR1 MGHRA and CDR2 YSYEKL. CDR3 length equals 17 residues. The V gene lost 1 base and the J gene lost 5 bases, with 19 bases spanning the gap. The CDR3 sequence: CASSQVGGLAKRDTQYF. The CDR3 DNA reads TGCGCCAGCAGCCAAGTTGGGGGGCTAGCTAAGAGAGATACGCAGTATTTT.

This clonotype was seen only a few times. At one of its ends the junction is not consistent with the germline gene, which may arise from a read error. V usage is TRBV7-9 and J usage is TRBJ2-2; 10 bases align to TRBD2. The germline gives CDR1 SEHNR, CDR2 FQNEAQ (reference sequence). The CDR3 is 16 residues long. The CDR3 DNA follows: TGTGCCAGCAGCATAGCGGGAGGCCGAGGCACCGGGGAGCTGTTTTTT. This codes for CASSIAGGRGTGELFF.

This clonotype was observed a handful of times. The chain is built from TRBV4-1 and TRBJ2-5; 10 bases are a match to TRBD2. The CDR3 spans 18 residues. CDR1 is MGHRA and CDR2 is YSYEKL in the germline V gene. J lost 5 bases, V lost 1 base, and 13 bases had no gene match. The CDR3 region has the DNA TGCGCCAGCAGCCAAGTGGCTAGCGGGAGTGCTGGTGGGGAGACCCAGTACTTC. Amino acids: CASSQVASGSAGGETQYF.

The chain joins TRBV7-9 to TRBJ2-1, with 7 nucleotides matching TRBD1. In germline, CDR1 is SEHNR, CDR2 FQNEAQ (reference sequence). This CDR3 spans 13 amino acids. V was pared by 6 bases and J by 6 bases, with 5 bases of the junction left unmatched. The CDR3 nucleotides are TGTGCCAGCAGAAGACAGGGTGTCAATGAGCAGTTCTTC. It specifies CASRRQGVNEQFF.

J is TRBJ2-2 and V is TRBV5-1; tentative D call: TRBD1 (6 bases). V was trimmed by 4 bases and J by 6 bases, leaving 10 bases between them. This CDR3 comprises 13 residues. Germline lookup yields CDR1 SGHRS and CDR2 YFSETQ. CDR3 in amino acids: CASSNRVPGELFF. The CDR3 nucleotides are TGCGCCAGCAGCAACAGGGTTCCCGGGGAGCTGTTTTTT.

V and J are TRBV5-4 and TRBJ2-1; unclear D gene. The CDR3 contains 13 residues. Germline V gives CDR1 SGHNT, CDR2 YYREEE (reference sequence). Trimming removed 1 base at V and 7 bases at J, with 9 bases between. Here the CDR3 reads CASSLKQRNEQFF. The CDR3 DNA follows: TGTGCCAGCAGCTTGAAACAGCGTAATGAGCAGTTCTTC.

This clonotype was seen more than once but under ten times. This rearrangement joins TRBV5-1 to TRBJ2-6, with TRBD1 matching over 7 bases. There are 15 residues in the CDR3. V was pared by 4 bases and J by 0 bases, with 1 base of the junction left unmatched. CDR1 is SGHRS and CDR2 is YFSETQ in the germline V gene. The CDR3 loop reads CASSQGVSGANVLTF. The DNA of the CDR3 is TGCGCCAGCAGCCAGGGGGTCTCTGGGGCCAACGTCCTGACTTTC.

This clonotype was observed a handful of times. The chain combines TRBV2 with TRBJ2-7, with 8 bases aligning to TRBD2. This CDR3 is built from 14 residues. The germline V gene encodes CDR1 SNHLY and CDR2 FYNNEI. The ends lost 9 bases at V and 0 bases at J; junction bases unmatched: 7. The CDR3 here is CASTGTSGSYEQYF. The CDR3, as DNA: TGTGCCAGTACCGGTACTAGCGGCTCCTACGAGCAGTACTTC.

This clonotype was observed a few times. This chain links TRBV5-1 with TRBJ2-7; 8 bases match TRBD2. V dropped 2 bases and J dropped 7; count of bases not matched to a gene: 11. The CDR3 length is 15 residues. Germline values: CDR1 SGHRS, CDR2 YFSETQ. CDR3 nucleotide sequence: TGCGCCAGCAGCTTACCACAACCGGGAGGGGGAGAGCAGTACTTC. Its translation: CASSLPQPGGGEQYF.

CDR3: CASSLAFSLEPTSTDTQYF. Here the CDR3 DNA reads TGTGCCAGCAGCTTAGCTTTTAGTCTCGAACCTACTAGCACAGATACGCAGTATTTT. The J gene is TRBJ2-3, the V gene TRBV7-6; no reliable D call. The CDR3 consists of 19 residues. Germline V gene lookup returns CDR1 SGHVS and CDR2 FNYEAQ. With 0 bases removed from V and 0 bases from J, the gap between germline ends came to 19 bases.

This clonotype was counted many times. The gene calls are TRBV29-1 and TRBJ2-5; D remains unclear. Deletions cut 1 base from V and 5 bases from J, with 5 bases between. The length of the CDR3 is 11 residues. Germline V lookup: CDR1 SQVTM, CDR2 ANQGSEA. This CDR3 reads CSVEGDETQYF. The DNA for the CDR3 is TGCAGCGTTGAAGGGGATGAGACCCAGTACTTC.

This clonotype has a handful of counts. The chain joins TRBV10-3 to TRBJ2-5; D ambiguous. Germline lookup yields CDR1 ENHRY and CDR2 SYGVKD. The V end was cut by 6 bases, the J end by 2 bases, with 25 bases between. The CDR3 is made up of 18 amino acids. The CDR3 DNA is TGTGCCATCAGGCCCGAACCGGGCCAAATGTGGGGACAAGAGACCCAGTACTTC. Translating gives CAIRPEPGQMWGQETQYF.

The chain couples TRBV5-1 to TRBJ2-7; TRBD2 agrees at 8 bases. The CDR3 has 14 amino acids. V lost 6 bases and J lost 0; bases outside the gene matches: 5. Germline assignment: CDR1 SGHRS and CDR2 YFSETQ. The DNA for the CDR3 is TGCGCCAGCAACTACGGACTAGCCTCCTACGAGCAGTACTTC. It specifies CASNYGLASYEQYF.